The rows below give T cell receptor beta chains drawn from one sample of a study of T cell changes during pregnancy in multiple sclerosis. The protocol was immunoSEQ multiplex PCR, while the TCRdb copy is restricted to in-frame clones and leaves out a portion. In the table there are tens of thousands of clones, around 94% of which are singletons. Material: peripheral blood, obtained after pregnancy. All receptors come from a female donor in good health, enrolled as a control in a pregnancy study. Each CDR3 is given with its conserved first and last residue. The order of the fields is J gene, clone size, D gene, V gene, CDR3 DNA, CDR3 protein. The D gene is left open where the match is weak. Where a row states a size, it is once, few, many or the class of an expanded clone; other rows omit it.

j_gene: TRBJ2-7
abundance: .
d_gene: .
v_gene: TRBV5-5
CDR3nt: TGTGCCAGCAGCTTGTGGACTGAGGCCTACGAGCAGTACTTC
CDR3aa: CASSLWTEAYEQYF

j_gene: TRBJ2-7
abundance: .
d_gene: .
v_gene: TRBV28
CDR3nt: TGTGCCAGCAGTGGCTCGGGGCAGTACTTC
CDR3aa: CASSGSGQYF

j_gene: TRBJ1-1
abundance: .
d_gene: .
v_gene: TRBV5-4
CDR3nt: TGTGCCAGCAACGAGGCGGGGGGTTGGGCGAACACTGAAGCTTTCTTT
CDR3aa: CASNEAGGWANTEAFF

j_gene: TRBJ2-5
abundance: .
d_gene: TRBD2
v_gene: TRBV4-2
CDR3nt: TGTGCCAGCAGCCAAGGAAGCGGGGGACTAGCGGAAGAGACCCAGTACTTC
CDR3aa: CASSQGSGGLAEETQYF

j_gene: TRBJ2-7
abundance: .
d_gene: .
v_gene: TRBV9
CDR3nt: TGTGCCAGCAGCGTAGGGTCTCGGGGCCAGGGGACCTACGAGCAGTACTTC
CDR3aa: CASSVGSRGQGTYEQYF

j_gene: TRBJ2-7
abundance: .
d_gene: .
v_gene: TRBV28
CDR3nt: TGTGCCAGCAGTTTATGGGGGAGCTACGAGCAGTACTTC
CDR3aa: CASSLWGSYEQYF

j_gene: TRBJ2-7
abundance: .
d_gene: TRBD1
v_gene: TRBV25-1
CDR3nt: TGTGCCAGCACCCCCCGGGGGACAGGGAGGAACCACGAGCAGTACTTC
CDR3aa: CASTPRGTGRNHEQYF

j_gene: TRBJ2-2
abundance: once
d_gene: TRBD2
v_gene: TRBV7-2
CDR3nt: TGTGCCAGCAGCCCCCCCGGGGTAGCGGGAGGGTCCGGGGAGCTGTTTTTT
CDR3aa: CASSPPGVAGGSGELFF

j_gene: TRBJ2-7
abundance: .
d_gene: .
v_gene: TRBV14
CDR3nt: TGTGCCAGCAGCCAAGAAGAAGGAGGGGTCTACGAGCAGTACTTC
CDR3aa: CASSQEEGGVYEQYF

j_gene: TRBJ1-5
abundance: .
d_gene: TRBD1
v_gene: TRBV19
CDR3nt: TGTGCCAGTACCCCCTTGGTAGGGACAGGGGGCAATCAGCCCCAGCATTTT
CDR3aa: CASTPLVGTGGNQPQHF

j_gene: TRBJ1-6
abundance: .
d_gene: .
v_gene: TRBV4-1
CDR3nt: TGCGCCAGCAGCCTTGGACAGAAATATAATTCACCCCTCCACTTT
CDR3aa: CASSLGQKYNSPLHF

j_gene: TRBJ1-1
abundance: .
d_gene: .
v_gene: TRBV28
CDR3nt: TGTGCCAGCAGTCCACCAGGGGTGAGAACGACTGAAGCTTTCTTT
CDR3aa: CASSPPGVRTTEAFF

j_gene: TRBJ2-7
abundance: .
d_gene: .
v_gene: TRBV7-2
CDR3nt: TGTGCCAGCAGCTTAGACGGGATTTACGAGCAGTACTTC
CDR3aa: CASSLDGIYEQYF

j_gene: TRBJ2-7
abundance: .
d_gene: .
v_gene: TRBV5-4
CDR3nt: TGTGCCAGCAGCTTGGCCGATCGGTACGAGCAGTACTTC
CDR3aa: CASSLADRYEQYF